The T cell receptor (beta chain) described here comes from a study of vaccination and CD4 T cells after COVID-19. In the study overall: Stimuli were overlapping spike peptide pools of SARS-CoV-2 and three common cold coronaviruses (HCoV-NL63, HCoV-OC43, HCoV-229E).

V shed 5 bases and J shed 7 bases, with 14 bases lying between them. The germline gives CDR1 SGHVS, CDR2 FNYEAQ. The CDR3 is 13 residues long. Time point reported: late sampling 161 to 241 days after vaccination in three convalescent patients. Treatment denoted: approximately nine-day PBMC culture with coronavirus spike peptide pools or control peptides (ViraFEST assay). This clonotype appeared a single time. Its antigen is undetermined. Sequencing of DNA taken from cultured CD4+ T cells relied on the Oncomine TCR Beta short-read assay. TCRdb reprocessed the PCR reads with MiXCR, giving one entry per CDR3 protein. Of about 25,000 distinct CDR3 sequences detected, approximately 28% appear once; the ten largest clones hold 7.1%.

Sample: CD4+ T cells from blood, cultured in vitro, taken about 7 months after SARS-CoV-2 vaccination. The chain uses TRBV7-6 and TRBJ1-2, with D possibly being TRBD1 (5 bases). The receptor was isolated from a human donor who had recovered from COVID-19. CDR3 region: CASSQDRALGYTF. CDR3 DNA sequence: TGTGCCAGCAGCCAAGACAGAGCGCTTGGCTACACCTTC.